The table lists the clone carrying this T cell receptor (beta chain) with many counts. TCR cDNA molecules each had a unique molecular identifier. TCRdb independently ran MiXCR on the 5' RACE reads; one entry per CDR3 protein. The table lists 15,000 to 20,000 distinct CDR3 sequences, roughly 6.3% of them singletons. The entry originates in a study of spatial heterogeneity in lung cancer. Study background: Where present, follow-up PBMC were sequenced a median of roughly 25 months after resection. Raw-read counts averaged over ten per unique TCR and UMI combination.

Regarding time point: blood at routine non-recurrence follow-up after resection. Whole RNA came from tumor, nontumor lung or frozen PBMC and was sequenced without being sorted. The CDR3 loop spans 16 amino acids. Trimming cost V 0 bases and J 0 bases, with 9 bases left between them. Germline V gene data show CDR1 as SGHVS and CDR2 as FQNEAQ. Sequenced material: PBMCs, taken at follow-up. This sequence originates from a male donor with early-stage non-small cell lung cancer. V and J are TRBV7-8 and TRBJ1-3, with a tentative D call TRBD1 (5 bases). This CDR3 reads CASSLAAGTSGNTIYF. The DNA for the CDR3 is TGTGCCAGCAGCTTAGCAGCAGGGACCTCTGGAAACACCATATATTTT.